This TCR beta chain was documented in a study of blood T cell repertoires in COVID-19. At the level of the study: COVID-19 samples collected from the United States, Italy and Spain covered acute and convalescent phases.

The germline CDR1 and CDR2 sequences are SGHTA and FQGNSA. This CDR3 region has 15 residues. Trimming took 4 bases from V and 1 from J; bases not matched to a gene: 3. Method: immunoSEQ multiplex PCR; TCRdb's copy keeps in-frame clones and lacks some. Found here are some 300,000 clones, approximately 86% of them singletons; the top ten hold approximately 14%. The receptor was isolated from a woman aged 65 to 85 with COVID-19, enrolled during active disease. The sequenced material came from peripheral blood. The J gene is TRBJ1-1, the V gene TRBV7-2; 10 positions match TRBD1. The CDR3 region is CASSSWDRGNTEAFF. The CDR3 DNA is TGTGCCAGCAGCTCCTGGGACAGGGGGAACACTGAAGCTTTCTTT. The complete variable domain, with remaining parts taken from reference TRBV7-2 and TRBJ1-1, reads GAGVSQSPSNKVTEKGKDVELRCDPISGHTALYWYRQSLGQGLEFLIYFQGNSAPDKSGLPSDRFSAERTGGSVSTLTIQRTQQEDSAVYLCASSSWDRGNTEAFFGQGTRLTVV.